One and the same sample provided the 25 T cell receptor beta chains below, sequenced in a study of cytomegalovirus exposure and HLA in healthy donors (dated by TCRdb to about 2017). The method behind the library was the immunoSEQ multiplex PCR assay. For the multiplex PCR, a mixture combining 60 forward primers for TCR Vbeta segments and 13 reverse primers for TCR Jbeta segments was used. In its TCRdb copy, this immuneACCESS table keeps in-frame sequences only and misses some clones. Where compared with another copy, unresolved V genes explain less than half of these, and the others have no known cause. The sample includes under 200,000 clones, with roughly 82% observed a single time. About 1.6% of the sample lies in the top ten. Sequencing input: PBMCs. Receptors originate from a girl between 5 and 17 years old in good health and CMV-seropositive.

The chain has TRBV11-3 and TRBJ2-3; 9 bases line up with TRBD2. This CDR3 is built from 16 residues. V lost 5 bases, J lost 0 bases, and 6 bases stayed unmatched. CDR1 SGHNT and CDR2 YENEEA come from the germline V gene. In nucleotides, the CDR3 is TGTGCCAGCAGCAAAGCCGGGACTAGCAGCACAGATACGCAGTATTTT. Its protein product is CASSKAGTSSTDTQYF.

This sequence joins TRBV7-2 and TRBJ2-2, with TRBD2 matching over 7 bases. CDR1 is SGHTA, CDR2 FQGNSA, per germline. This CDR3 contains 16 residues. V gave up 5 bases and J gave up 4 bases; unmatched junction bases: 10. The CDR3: CASSRPAGMGTGELFF. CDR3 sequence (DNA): TGTGCCAGCAGCCGTCCAGCGGGGATGGGCACCGGGGAGCTGTTTTTT.

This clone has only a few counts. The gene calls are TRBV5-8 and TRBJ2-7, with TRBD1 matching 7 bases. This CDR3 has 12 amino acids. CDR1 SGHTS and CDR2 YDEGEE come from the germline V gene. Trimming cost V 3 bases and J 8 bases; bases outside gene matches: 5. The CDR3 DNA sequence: TGTGCCAGCAGCTCCGACAGGGTGAAGCAGTACTTC. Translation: CASSSDRVKQYF.

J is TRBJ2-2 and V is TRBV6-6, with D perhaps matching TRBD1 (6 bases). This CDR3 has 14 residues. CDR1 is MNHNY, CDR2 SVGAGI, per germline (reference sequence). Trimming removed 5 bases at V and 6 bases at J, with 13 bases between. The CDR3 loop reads CASSTNRVSGELFF. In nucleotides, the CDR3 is TGTGCCAGCAGTACTAACAGGGTCTCCGGGGAGCTGTTTTTT.

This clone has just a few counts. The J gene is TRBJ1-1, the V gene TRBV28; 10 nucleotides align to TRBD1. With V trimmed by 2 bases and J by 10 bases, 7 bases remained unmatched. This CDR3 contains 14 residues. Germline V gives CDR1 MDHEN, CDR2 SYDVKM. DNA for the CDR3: TGTGCCAGCAGTTTAGGTTGGGGACAGGGGAGAGCTTTCTTT. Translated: CASSLGWGQGRAFF.

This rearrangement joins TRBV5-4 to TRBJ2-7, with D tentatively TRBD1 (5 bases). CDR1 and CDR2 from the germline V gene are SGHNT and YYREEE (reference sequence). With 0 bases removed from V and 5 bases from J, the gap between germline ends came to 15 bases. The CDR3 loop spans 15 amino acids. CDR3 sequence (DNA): TGTGCCAGCAGCTTGGGGCCGTATGGGGCAAACGAGCAGTACTTC. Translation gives CASSLGPYGANEQYF.

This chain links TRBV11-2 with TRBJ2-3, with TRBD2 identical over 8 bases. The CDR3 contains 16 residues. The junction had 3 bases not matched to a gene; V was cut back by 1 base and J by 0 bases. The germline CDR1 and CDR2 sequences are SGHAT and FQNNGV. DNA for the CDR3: TGTGCCAGCAGCTTAGTAGGCGGGAGGAGCACAGATACGCAGTATTTT. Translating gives CASSLVGGRSTDTQYF. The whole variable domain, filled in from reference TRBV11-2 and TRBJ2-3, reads EAGVAQSPRYKIIEKRQSVAFWCNPISGHATLYWYQQILGQGPKLLIQFQNNGVVDDSQLPKDRFSAERLKGVDSTLKIQPAKLEDSAVYLCASSLVGGRSTDTQYFGPGTRLTVL.

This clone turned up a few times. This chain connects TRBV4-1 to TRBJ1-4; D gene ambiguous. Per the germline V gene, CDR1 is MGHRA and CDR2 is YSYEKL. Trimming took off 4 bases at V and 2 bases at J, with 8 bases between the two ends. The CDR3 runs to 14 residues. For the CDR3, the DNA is TGCGCCAGCAGCCTCAGATTCACTAATGAAAAACTGTTTTTT. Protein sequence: CASSLRFTNEKLFF.

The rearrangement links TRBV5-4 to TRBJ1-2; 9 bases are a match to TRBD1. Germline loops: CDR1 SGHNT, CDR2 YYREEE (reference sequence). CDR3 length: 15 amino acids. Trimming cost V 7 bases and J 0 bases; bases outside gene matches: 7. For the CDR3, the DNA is TGTGCCAGCTCACCGGGACAGGGATCTAACTATGGCTACACCTTC. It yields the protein CASSPGQGSNYGYTF.

CDR3 sequence: CASSDRIGSTEAFF. DNA for the CDR3: TGTGCCAGCAGTGATCGGATCGGGAGCACTGAAGCTTTCTTT. The chain has TRBV28 and TRBJ1-1, with no clear D. CDR3 length equals 14 residues. Germline V gives CDR1 MDHEN, CDR2 SYDVKM. V shed 5 bases and J shed 4 bases, with 14 bases lying between them.

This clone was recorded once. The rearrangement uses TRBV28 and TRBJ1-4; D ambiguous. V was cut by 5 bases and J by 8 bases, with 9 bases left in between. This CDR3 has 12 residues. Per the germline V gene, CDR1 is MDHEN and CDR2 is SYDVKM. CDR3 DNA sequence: TGTGCCAGCAGTCTTAACACAGAAAAACTGTTTTTT. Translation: CASSLNTEKLFF. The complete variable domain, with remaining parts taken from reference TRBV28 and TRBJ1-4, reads DVKVTQSSRYLVKRTGEKVFLECVQDMDHENMFWYRQDPGLGLRLIYFSYDVKMKEKGDIPEGYSVSREKKERFSLILESASTNQTSMYLCASSLNTEKLFFGSGTQLSVL.

CDR3: CASSQAGGTEAFF. CDR3 DNA sequence: TGTGCCAGCAGCCAAGCAGGGGGCACTGAAGCTTTCTTT. The chain carries TRBV14 and TRBJ1-1; 7 nucleotides align to TRBD1. J was trimmed by 4 bases and V by 1 base; bases with no gene match: 0. Germline V lookup: CDR1 SGHDN, CDR2 FVKESK. This CDR3 has 13 residues.

The CDR3, as DNA: TGTGCCAGCAGTTACTCGGCCTTTAACACTGAAGCTTTCTTT. Amino acid sequence: CASSYSAFNTEAFF. This chain links TRBV6-6 with TRBJ1-1; the D is unclear. V lost 0 bases, J lost 2 bases, and 7 bases lay in between. CDR3 length equals 14 residues. Germline V CDR1 and CDR2: MNHNY, SVGAGI (reference sequence).

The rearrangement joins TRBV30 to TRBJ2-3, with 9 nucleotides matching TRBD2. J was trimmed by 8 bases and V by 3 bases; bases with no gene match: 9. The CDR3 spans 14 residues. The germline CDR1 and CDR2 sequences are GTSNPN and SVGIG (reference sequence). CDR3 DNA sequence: TGTGCCTGGAGAGTTAGCGGGGGTGCCGGTACGCAGTATTTT. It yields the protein CAWRVSGGAGTQYF. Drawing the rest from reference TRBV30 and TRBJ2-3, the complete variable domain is SQTIHQWPATLVQPVGSPLSLECTVEGTSNPNLYWYRQAAGRGLQLLFYSVGIGQISSEVPQNLSASRPQDRQFILSSKKLLLSDSGFYLCAWRVSGGAGTQYFGPGTRLTVL.

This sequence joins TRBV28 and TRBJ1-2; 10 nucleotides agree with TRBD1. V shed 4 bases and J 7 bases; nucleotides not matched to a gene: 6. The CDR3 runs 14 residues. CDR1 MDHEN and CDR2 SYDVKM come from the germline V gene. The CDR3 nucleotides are TGTGCCAGCAGTTCACCGGGACAGGGGTTTGGCTACACCTTC. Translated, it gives CASSSPGQGFGYTF.

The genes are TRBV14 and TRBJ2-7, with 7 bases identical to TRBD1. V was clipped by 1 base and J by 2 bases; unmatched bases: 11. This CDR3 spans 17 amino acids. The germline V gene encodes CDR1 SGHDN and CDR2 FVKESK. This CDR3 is CASSQVRAGTAPYEQYF. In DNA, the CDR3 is TGTGCCAGCAGCCAAGTTAGGGCCGGGACAGCCCCCTACGAGCAGTACTTC.

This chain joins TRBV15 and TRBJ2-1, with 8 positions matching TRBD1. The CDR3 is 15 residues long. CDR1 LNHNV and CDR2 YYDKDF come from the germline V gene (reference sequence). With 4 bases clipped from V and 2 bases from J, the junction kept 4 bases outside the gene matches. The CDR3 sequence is CATSNPGGPYNEQFF. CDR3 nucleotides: TGTGCCACCAGCAACCCAGGGGGCCCCTACAATGAGCAGTTCTTC.

This chain's CDR3 is CASSVGWTSGANEQFF. In DNA form, the CDR3 reads TGTGCCAGCAGCGTAGGCTGGACTAGCGGGGCCAATGAGCAGTTCTTC. This rearrangement joins TRBV9 to TRBJ2-1; TRBD2 matches 12 bases. Germline values: CDR1 SGDLS, CDR2 YYNGEE. The CDR3 totals 16 residues. V was pared by 0 bases and J by 6 bases, with 4 bases of the junction left unmatched.

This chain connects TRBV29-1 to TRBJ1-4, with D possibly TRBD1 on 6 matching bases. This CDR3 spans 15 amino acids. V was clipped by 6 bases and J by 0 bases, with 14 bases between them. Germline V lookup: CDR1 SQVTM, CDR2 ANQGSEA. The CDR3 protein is CSVQDRHATNEKLFF. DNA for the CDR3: TGCAGCGTACAAGACAGGCATGCAACTAATGAAAAACTGTTTTTT.

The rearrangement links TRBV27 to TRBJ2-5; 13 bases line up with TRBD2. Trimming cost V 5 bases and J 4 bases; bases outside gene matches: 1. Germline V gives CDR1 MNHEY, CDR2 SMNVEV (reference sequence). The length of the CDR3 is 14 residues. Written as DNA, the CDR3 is TGTGCCAGCAGTCGACTAGCGGGGGGAGAGACCCAGTACTTC. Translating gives CASSRLAGGETQYF.

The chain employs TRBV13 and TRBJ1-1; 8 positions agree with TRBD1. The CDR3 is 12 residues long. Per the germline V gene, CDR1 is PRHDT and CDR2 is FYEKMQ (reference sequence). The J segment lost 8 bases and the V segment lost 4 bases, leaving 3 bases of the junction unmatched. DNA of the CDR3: TGTGCCAGCAGCTCACAGGGGGGCGAAGCTTTCTTT. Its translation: CASSSQGGEAFF.

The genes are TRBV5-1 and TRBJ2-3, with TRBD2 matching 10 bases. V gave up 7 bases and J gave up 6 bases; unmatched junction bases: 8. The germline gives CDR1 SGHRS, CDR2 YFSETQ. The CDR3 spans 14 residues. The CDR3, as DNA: TGCGCCAGCGGAGGGACTAGCGTCAGTGATACGCAGTATTTT. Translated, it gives CASGGTSVSDTQYF. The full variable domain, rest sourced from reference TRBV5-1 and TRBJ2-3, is KAGVTQTPRYLIKTRGQQVTLSCSPISGHRSVSWYQQTPGQGLQFLFEYFSETQRNKGNFPGRFSGRQFSNSRSEMNVSTLELGDSALYLCASGGTSVSDTQYFGPGTRLTVL.

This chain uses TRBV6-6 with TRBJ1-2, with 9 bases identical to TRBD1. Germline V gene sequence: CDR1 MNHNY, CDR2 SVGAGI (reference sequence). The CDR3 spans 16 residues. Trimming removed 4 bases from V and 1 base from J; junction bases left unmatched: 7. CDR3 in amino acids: CASSSNSGQGNYGYTF. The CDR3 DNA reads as TGTGCCAGCAGTTCTAACTCGGGACAGGGTAACTATGGCTACACCTTC.

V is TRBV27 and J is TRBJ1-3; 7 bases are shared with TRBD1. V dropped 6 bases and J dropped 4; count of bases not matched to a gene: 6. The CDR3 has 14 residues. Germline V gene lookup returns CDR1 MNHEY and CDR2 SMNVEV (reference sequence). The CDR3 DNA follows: TGTGCCAGCAGCCCCGGGACAGCCGGAAACACCATATATTTT. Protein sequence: CASSPGTAGNTIYF.

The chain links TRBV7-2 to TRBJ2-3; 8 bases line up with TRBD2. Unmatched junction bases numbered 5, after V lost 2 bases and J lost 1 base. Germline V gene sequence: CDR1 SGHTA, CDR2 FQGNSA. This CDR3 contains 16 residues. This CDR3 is CASSLSGGPRTDTQYF. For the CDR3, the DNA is TGTGCCAGCAGCTTATCGGGGGGGCCGCGCACAGATACGCAGTATTTT.